A selection of T cell receptor beta chains follows, all from one sample in a study of CD8+ T cells in alopecia areata. Assay used: immunoSEQ multiplex PCR; TCRdb lists only in-frame clones, some missing. The repertoire holds approximately 170,000 clones, around 56% seen once, with about 0.65% in the top ten. The specimen comprised CD4+ T cells sorted from blood, sampled at week 4, from a patient treated with tofacitinib. The receptor set was obtained from a human donor with alopecia areata. CDR3s include the opening cysteine and the closing phenylalanine or tryptophan. The D gene is left open where the match is weak. Rows may omit the clone size; those that give it use once, few, many or a size class.

cdr3_aa: CASSGTPGQVNTEAFF
cdr3_nt: TGTGCCAGCAGCGGTACCCCGGGACAGGTGAACACTGAAGCTTTCTTT
j_call: TRBJ1-1
clone_size: once
d_call: TRBD1
v_call: TRBV5-5

cdr3_aa: CASRLRDTTEAFF
cdr3_nt: TGTGCCAGCAGACTCCGGGACACCACTGAAGCTTTCTTT
j_call: TRBJ1-1
clone_size: -
d_call: -
v_call: TRBV6-5

cdr3_aa: CASSFGGTAYEQYF
cdr3_nt: TGTGCCAGCAGCTTCGGGGGAACCGCCTACGAGCAGTACTTC
j_call: TRBJ2-7
clone_size: -
d_call: -
v_call: TRBV7-2

cdr3_aa: CASSGVFRRPGETQYF
cdr3_nt: TGTGCCAGCAGCGGTGTGTTTCGGCGGCCAGGGGAGACCCAGTACTTC
j_call: TRBJ2-5
clone_size: -
d_call: -
v_call: TRBV5-6

cdr3_aa: CASSLLSSDTQYF
cdr3_nt: TGTGCCAGCAGCTTGTTGTCTTCAGATACGCAGTATTTT
j_call: TRBJ2-3
clone_size: few
d_call: -
v_call: TRBV5-4

cdr3_aa: CSAPGTGGYGELFF
cdr3_nt: TGCAGCGCGCCCGGGACAGGGGGTTACGGGGAGCTGTTTTTT
j_call: TRBJ2-2
clone_size: few
d_call: TRBD1
v_call: TRBV29-1

cdr3_aa: CSIMGGDLNTEAFF
cdr3_nt: TGCAGCATTATGGGGGGAGACTTGAACACTGAAGCTTTCTTT
j_call: TRBJ1-1
clone_size: -
d_call: -
v_call: TRBV29-1

cdr3_aa: CASSFGGAGEDTQYF
cdr3_nt: TGTGCCAGCAGCTTTGGCGGAGCGGGAGAAGATACGCAGTATTTT
j_call: TRBJ2-3
clone_size: -
d_call: TRBD2
v_call: TRBV5-4

cdr3_aa: CASSPMGQGGNQPQHF
cdr3_nt: TGTGCCAGCTCACCAATGGGACAGGGTGGCAATCAGCCCCAGCATTTT
j_call: TRBJ1-5
clone_size: -
d_call: TRBD1
v_call: TRBV18

cdr3_aa: CATSRGRASGRFQETQYF
cdr3_nt: TGTGCCACCAGCAGAGGTCGGGCTAGCGGGAGGTTTCAGGAGACCCAGTACTTC
j_call: TRBJ2-5
clone_size: few
d_call: TRBD2
v_call: TRBV15

cdr3_aa: CASSLGQGLTDTQYF
cdr3_nt: TGCGCCAGCAGCTTGGGACAGGGCCTCACAGATACGCAGTATTTT
j_call: TRBJ2-3
clone_size: -
d_call: TRBD1
v_call: TRBV5-1

cdr3_aa: CSVALGGVRETQYF
cdr3_nt: TGCAGCGTTGCCCTGGGAGGAGTGAGGGAGACCCAGTACTTC
j_call: TRBJ2-5
clone_size: -
d_call: -
v_call: TRBV29-1

cdr3_aa: CAWSVEFLMNTEAFF
cdr3_nt: TGTGCCTGGAGTGTAGAATTTCTCATGAACACTGAAGCTTTCTTT
j_call: TRBJ1-1
clone_size: -
d_call: -
v_call: TRBV30

cdr3_aa: CAWKRTLGGGLRGEQFF
cdr3_nt: TGTGCCTGGAAACGGACCCTGGGGGGAGGGCTTCGGGGTGAGCAGTTCTTC
j_call: TRBJ2-1
clone_size: -
d_call: TRBD2
v_call: TRBV30

cdr3_aa: CASRRDRDQPQHF
cdr3_nt: TGTGCCAGCAGGCGGGACAGGGATCAGCCCCAGCATTTT
j_call: TRBJ1-5
clone_size: few
d_call: TRBD1
v_call: TRBV6-5

cdr3_aa: CASSFALAAYEQYF
cdr3_nt: TGCGCCAGCAGCTTCGCACTAGCGGCCTACGAGCAGTACTTC
j_call: TRBJ2-7
clone_size: -
d_call: TRBD2
v_call: TRBV5-1

cdr3_aa: CASSAGRGFGQPQHF
cdr3_nt: TGTGCCAGTAGTGCGGGACGGGGGTTTGGTCAGCCCCAGCATTTT
j_call: TRBJ1-5
clone_size: -
d_call: -
v_call: TRBV19

cdr3_aa: CASRDGSTDTQYF
cdr3_nt: TGTGCCAGCAGGGACGGAAGCACAGATACGCAGTATTTT
j_call: TRBJ2-3
clone_size: few
d_call: -
v_call: TRBV7-9

cdr3_aa: CASSQDITSPPNIQYF
cdr3_nt: TGTGCCAGCAGCCAAGATATAACTAGCCCCCCAAACATTCAGTACTTC
j_call: TRBJ2-4
clone_size: -
d_call: -
v_call: TRBV4-2

cdr3_aa: CSVGADQETQYF
cdr3_nt: TGCAGCGTTGGGGCAGATCAAGAGACCCAGTACTTC
j_call: TRBJ2-5
clone_size: -
d_call: -
v_call: TRBV29-1